The 25 T cell receptor beta chains in this list originate from one sample, sequenced in a study of cytomegalovirus exposure and HLA in healthy donors. A multiplex PCR was run with 60 Vbeta primers and 13 Jbeta primers. Assay: immunoSEQ multiplex PCR; the TCRdb copy retains only in-frame clones and omits some. The sample has 45,000 to 70,000 clones; 82% are singletons. The sequencing sample was made of PBMCs. These TCRs come from a man aged 30 to 45 in good health and CMV-seronegative.

This clone was detected only a few times. The rearrangement uses TRBV6-1 and TRBJ2-6; D is uncertain. Germline values: CDR1 MNHNS, CDR2 SASEGT. Trimming took off 2 bases at V and 0 bases at J, with 5 bases between the two ends. CDR3 length: 15 amino acids. The CDR3 DNA is TGTGCCAGCAGTGAAAGGAGCTCTGGGGCCAACGTCCTGACTTTC. It codes for CASSERSSGANVLTF.

This chain connects TRBV20-1 to TRBJ2-2; D is undetermined. The CDR3 totals 11 residues. V lost 1 base, J lost 7 bases, and 4 bases lay in between. CDR1 is DFQATT and CDR2 is SNEGSKA in the germline V gene (reference sequence). CDR3 sequence reads: CSARASGELFF. The CDR3 region has the DNA TGCAGTGCTAGAGCGAGCGGGGAGCTGTTTTTT.

This chain connects TRBV13 to TRBJ2-1; maybe TRBD1 (5 bases). Germline-derived CDR1 and CDR2 are PRHDT and FYEKMQ (reference sequence). V was pared by 1 base and J by 5 bases, with 12 bases between. This CDR3 region has 15 residues. The CDR3 here is CASSLESRVNNEQFF. Written as DNA, the CDR3 is TGTGCCAGCAGCTTAGAGTCCAGGGTAAACAATGAGCAGTTCTTC.

CDR3 region: CASRPTSYEQYF. The CDR3 DNA sequence: TGTGCCAGCAGGCCGACTTCTTACGAGCAGTACTTC. This chain joins TRBV2 and TRBJ2-7; D not certain. The CDR3 is 12 amino acids. V lost 6 bases and J lost 4, with 10 bases in between. Germline CDR1 is SNHLY and CDR2 is FYNNEI.

This clone was seen a handful of times. The chain has TRBV6-5 and TRBJ2-1; TRBD1 matches at 10 bases. Germline V CDR1 and CDR2: MNHEY, SVGAGI. This CDR3 has 13 amino acids. V gave up 6 bases and J gave up 8 bases; unmatched junction bases: 4. The CDR3 reads CASRTGGIDEQFF. The DNA of the CDR3 is TGTGCCAGCAGGACAGGGGGCATCGATGAGCAGTTCTTC.

V and J are TRBV5-4 and TRBJ1-1; D ambiguous. CDR1 is SGHNT and CDR2 is YYREEE in the germline V gene (reference sequence). The CDR3 is 15 residues long. Trimming shortened V by 4 bases and J by 1 base, and 14 bases separated the two germline ends. CDR3: CASSLRLAGNTEAFF. CDR3 coding DNA: TGTGCCAGCAGCCTCCGTCTGGCAGGGAACACTGAAGCTTTCTTT.

This chain connects TRBV10-2 to TRBJ2-7; a possible D gene is TRBD2 (6 bases). V was cut by 8 bases and J by 0 bases, with 14 bases left in between. This CDR3 is 14 amino acids long. Germline CDR1 and CDR2: WSHSY and SAAADI. The CDR3, as DNA: TGCGCCAGCGGGGGGACTTCCAGCTCCTACGAGCAGTACTTC. Translated, it gives CASGGTSSSYEQYF.

The rearrangement joins TRBV6-1 to TRBJ2-7, with 10 bases identical to TRBD1. Germline CDR1 is MNHNS and CDR2 is SASEGT. The CDR3 covers 12 residues. Trimming at V came to 8 bases and at J to 4 bases, leaving 2 bases not matched to a gene. DNA for the CDR3: TGTGCCAGCCGACAGGGGGCGTACGAGCAGTACTTC. Amino acids: CASRQGAYEQYF.

The chain links TRBV7-2 to TRBJ1-4, with unresolved D. CDR1 is SGHTA, CDR2 FQGNSA, per germline. The length of the CDR3 is 15 residues. V gave up 2 bases and J gave up 5 bases, with 12 bases separating them. The CDR3 DNA reads as TGTGCCAGCAGCTTAAGCGCCAGAAACAATGAAAAACTGTTTTTT. Its protein is CASSLSARNNEKLFF.

This clone was observed a few times. The chain is built from TRBV19 and TRBJ1-2, with D unclear. The V end lost 3 bases, the J end lost 7 bases, and 12 bases lay between the germline ends. Per the germline V gene, CDR1 is LNHDA and CDR2 is SQIVND (reference sequence). CDR3 size: 13 residues. Here the CDR3 reads CASSIMEGLGYTF. The CDR3 coding sequence is TGTGCCAGTAGTATCATGGAGGGCCTTGGCTACACCTTC. The variable domain in full, with the rest retrieved from reference TRBV19 and TRBJ1-2, is DGGITQSPKYLFRKEGQNVTLSCEQNLNHDAMYWYRQDPGQGLRLIYYSQIVNDFQKGDIAEGYSVSREKKESFPLTVTSAQKNPTAFYLCASSIMEGLGYTFGSGTRLTVV.

V usage is TRBV30 and J usage is TRBJ2-5; tentative D call: TRBD2 (5 bases). The CDR3 has 12 amino acids. Germline V CDR1 and CDR2: GTSNPN, SVGIG (reference sequence). The germline V and J ends were trimmed by 2 bases and 5 bases, with 9 bases remaining between them. In DNA form, the CDR3 reads TGTGCCTGGAGTCCCGGGGTTGAGACCCAGTACTTC. The encoded protein is CAWSPGVETQYF. Full variable domain (outside the CDR3, taken from reference TRBV30 and TRBJ2-5): SQTIHQWPATLVQPVGSPLSLECTVEGTSNPNLYWYRQAAGRGLQLLFYSVGIGQISSEVPQNLSASRPQDRQFILSSKKLLLSDSGFYLCAWSPGVETQYFGPGTRLLVL.

The CDR3 loop is CSVRTGSGNTIYF. The CDR3 DNA sequence: TGCAGCGTTCGAACAGGGTCTGGAAACACCATATATTTT. V and J are TRBV29-1 and TRBJ1-3, with D possibly being TRBD1 (6 bases). V lost 5 bases, J lost 1 base, and 9 bases lay in between. Germline-derived CDR1 and CDR2 are SQVTM and ANQGSEA. The CDR3 is 13 amino acids.

The rearrangement uses TRBV13 and TRBJ2-1, with 10 bases lining up with TRBD1. Per the germline V gene, CDR1 is PRHDT and CDR2 is FYEKMQ (reference sequence). The CDR3 is 14 amino acids. The J segment lost 6 bases and the V segment lost 5 bases, leaving 4 bases of the junction unmatched. The CDR3 region has the DNA TGTGCCAGCAGCCCGGGACAGGGGATCAATGAGCAGTTCTTC. It yields the protein CASSPGQGINEQFF.

This chain links TRBV15 with TRBJ2-3; D unresolved. V was cut by 5 bases and J by 6 bases, with 9 bases left in between. Germline V gives CDR1 LNHNV, CDR2 YYDKDF (reference sequence). The CDR3 sequence is 12 residues long. The CDR3 loop is CATSLTRDTQYF. CDR3 in DNA: TGTGCCACCAGCCTTACCAGGGATACGCAGTATTTT.

The V call is TRBV4-2, the J call TRBJ2-1, with a weak D call TRBD2 (6 bases). The V end was cut by 3 bases, the J end by 8 bases, with 11 bases between. The CDR3 sequence is 13 residues long. The germline gives CDR1 LGHNA, CDR2 YNFKEQ. The CDR3 is CASSQGGLDEQFF. In DNA, the CDR3 is TGTGCCAGCAGCCAGGGGGGTTTGGATGAGCAGTTCTTC.

The chain uses TRBV28 and TRBJ2-5, with TRBD1 matching over 10 bases. The DNA end lines up better with TRBJ2-7; the J call may be wrong. Germline V gene sequence: CDR1 MDHEN, CDR2 SYDVKM. This CDR3 region has 16 residues. In DNA form, the CDR3 reads TGTGCCAGCAGTCAACGGGGACAGGGGAGCTCCTACGAGCAGTACTTC. Translation: CASSQRGQGSSYEQYF.

V is TRBV5-1 and J is TRBJ1-2, with D uncertain. The ends were cut back, 4 bases at V and 3 bases at J, with 10 bases in the middle. The CDR3 sequence is 13 residues long. Germline-derived CDR1 and CDR2 are SGHRS and YFSETQ. CDR3 protein: CASSPDGDYGYTF. DNA for the CDR3: TGCGCCAGCAGCCCAGACGGAGACTATGGCTACACCTTC. The variable domain in full, completed from reference TRBV5-1 and TRBJ1-2, reads KAGVTQTPRYLIKTRGQQVTLSCSPISGHRSVSWYQQTPGQGLQFLFEYFSETQRNKGNFPGRFSGRQFSNSRSEMNVSTLELGDSALYLCASSPDGDYGYTFGSGTRLTVV.

V and J are TRBV5-6 and TRBJ2-7, with 7 bases fitting TRBD1. This CDR3 contains 13 residues. The V gene's germline CDR1 is SGHDT and CDR2 YYEEEE. V was pared by 0 bases and J by 7 bases, with 4 bases of the junction left unmatched. The CDR3 spells CASSLDRGREQYF. CDR3 in DNA: TGTGCCAGCAGCTTGGACAGGGGTAGGGAGCAGTACTTC.

J is TRBJ2-1 and V is TRBV4-1; TRBD1 matches at 8 bases. The V and J ends lost 2 bases and 3 bases, in that order; junction bases with no gene match: 9. CDR3 length: 17 amino acids. In germline, CDR1 is MGHRA, CDR2 YSYEKL. The CDR3 bases are TGCGCCAGCAGCCAACCCGCGAGACAGGGGCTCTACAATGAGCAGTTCTTC. Its translation is CASSQPARQGLYNEQFF.

This clone showed up just a few times. The chain has TRBV29-1 and TRBJ2-7; 10 bases fit TRBD1. Germline V gene sequence: CDR1 SQVTM, CDR2 ANQGSEA. The ends lost 2 bases at V and 2 bases at J; junction bases unmatched: 9. The CDR3 sequence is 16 residues long. The CDR3 spells CSVEKSGQGGAYEQYF. The CDR3 region has the DNA TGCAGCGTTGAAAAAAGTGGACAGGGGGGTGCCTACGAGCAGTACTTC.

The chain combines TRBV11-3 with TRBJ2-1, with a possible D match to TRBD2 (6 bases). V lost 1 base and J 6 bases, leaving 10 bases between the germline ends. Germline V gene sequence: CDR1 SGHNT, CDR2 YENEEA. This CDR3 region has 14 residues. In DNA form, the CDR3 reads TGTGCCAGCAGCTTAGGGTCAGCGGGCAATGAGCAGTTCTTC. This sequence encodes CASSLGSAGNEQFF.

The CDR3 loop reads CASSGGQGSNQPQHF. The DNA of the CDR3 is TGTGCCAGCAGCGGGGGACAGGGAAGCAATCAGCCCCAGCATTTT. The chain joins TRBV2 to TRBJ1-5, with 9 nucleotides matching TRBD1. CDR1 SNHLY and CDR2 FYNNEI come from the germline V gene. V dropped 6 bases and J dropped 1; count of bases not matched to a gene: 4. The CDR3 spans 15 residues.

This clone appeared a few times. V usage is TRBV6-6 and J usage is TRBJ1-5, with TRBD1 matching over 8 bases. Germline loops: CDR1 MNHNY, CDR2 SVGAGI (reference sequence). The CDR3 sequence is 14 residues long. V was pared by 7 bases and J by 7 bases, with 9 bases of the junction left unmatched. The CDR3 loop reads CASTIGQGGQPQHF. As DNA, the CDR3 is TGTGCCAGCACTATTGGACAGGGCGGCCAGCCCCAGCATTTT.

CDR3 residues: CASSLELAASYEQYF. CDR3 DNA: TGCGCCAGCAGCTTGGAACTAGCGGCCTCCTACGAGCAGTACTTC. The gene calls are TRBV5-1 and TRBJ2-7; 8 nucleotides agree with TRBD2. The V gene end was trimmed by 0 bases and the J gene end by 0 bases; junction bases not matched to a gene: 2. CDR1 and CDR2 from the germline V gene are SGHRS and YFSETQ. The CDR3 has 15 residues.

The chain joins TRBV7-9 to TRBJ1-2, with unresolved D. The CDR3 sequence is 13 residues long. Trimming took 2 bases from V and 2 from J, leaving 6 bases between them. CDR1 and CDR2 (germline): SEHNR, FQNEAQ (reference sequence). The CDR3 region has the DNA TGTGCCAGCAGCTTACGGGAGAACTATGGCTACACCTTC. Translated, it gives CASSLRENYGYTF.